This T cell receptor (beta chain) is from a study of sequential checkpoint blockade in melanoma. The overall study: Both treatment sequences were followed by maintenance nivolumab.

TCRdb's table, derived via immunoSEQ multiplex PCR, lists solely in-frame clones and lacks some. The table includes about 35,000 clones, around four fifths detected once. Treatment defined: randomized to nivolumab then ipilimumab (arm A) or the reverse (arm B). PBMC sorting kept live CD3+CD8+ cells without CD19 or CD56. The sequencing used CD8+ T cells sorted from blood (inferred from file names), collected from a patient given nivolumab and ipilimumab in sequence. This TCR derives from a human donor with melanoma.

Written as DNA, the CDR3 is TGCGCCAGCAGCCAAGATCAAGTCACCGAGGAGACCCAGTACTTC. Protein sequence: CASSQDQVTEETQYF. The gene calls are TRBV4-1 and TRBJ2-5; D is uncertain. Germline loops: CDR1 MGHRA, CDR2 YSYEKL. This CDR3 spans 15 amino acids. V was cut by 0 bases and J by 5 bases, with 13 bases left in between.